These 11 T cell receptor beta chains originate from one sample sequenced in a study of shared clonotypes between healthy human individuals. Data came from immunoSEQ multiplex PCR; TCRdb stores just in-frame clones and leaves some out. The sample carries about 1.1 million clones, around 78% recorded once. The specimen was memory CD4+ T cells from PBMCs. Subset denoted: CD45RA-negative fraction. The source is a man aged 18 to 29 in good health. Some clones in this sample may be carry-over from other donors' samples.

The rearrangement joins TRBV2 to TRBJ2-5; 10 bases align to TRBD1. This CDR3 is built from 14 residues. Germline V gene lookup returns CDR1 SNHLY and CDR2 FYNNEI. Trimming at V came to 8 bases and at J to 5 bases, leaving 8 bases not matched to a gene. The CDR3 DNA sequence: TGTGCCAGCGCGGACAGGGGGTCGGAGGAGACCCAGTACTTC. The encoded protein is CASADRGSEETQYF.

This clone was seen only once. The V gene is TRBV9, the J gene TRBJ2-5; D call uncertain. Deletions cut 0 bases from V and 4 bases from J, with 13 bases between. CDR1 and CDR2 from the germline V gene are SGDLS and YYNGEE. This CDR3 comprises 15 residues. The CDR3 loop is CASSVGPKAVETQYF. The CDR3 DNA is TGTGCCAGCAGCGTAGGACCAAAGGCAGTAGAGACCCAGTACTTC.

J is TRBJ1-5 and V is TRBV28; unclear D gene. Trimming removed 3 bases at V and 0 bases at J, with 12 bases between. The CDR3 extends over 16 amino acids. Germline V lookup: CDR1 MDHEN, CDR2 SYDVKM. The CDR3 loop is CASSFLPPNSNQPQHF. As DNA, the CDR3 is TGTGCCAGCAGTTTTCTCCCACCTAATAGCAATCAGCCCCAGCATTTT.

This clone occurred a few times. The chain uses TRBV7-9 and TRBJ1-5; D is unresolved. CDR3 length: 12 amino acids. V was cut by 1 base and J by 6 bases, with 4 bases left in between. The germline CDR1 and CDR2 sequences are SEHNR and FQNEAQ (reference sequence). CDR3 region: CASSLDVQPQHF. The CDR3 DNA reads as TGTGCCAGCAGCTTAGACGTTCAGCCCCAGCATTTT.

This clone was seen a handful of times. The rearrangement links TRBV7-8 to TRBJ2-3, with 9 bases identical to TRBD2. V lost 5 bases to trimming and J lost 4 bases; unmatched junction nucleotides: 10. CDR1 is SGHVS, CDR2 FQNEAQ, per germline. This CDR3 comprises 16 residues. DNA of the CDR3: TGTGCCAGCAGCCCCTTTAGCGGGAGTAGTGCAGATACGCAGTATTTT. This encodes CASSPFSGSSADTQYF.

This chain joins TRBV19 and TRBJ2-7, with 10 bases that match TRBD1. Germline CDR1 LNHDA, CDR2 SQIVND (reference sequence). J was trimmed by 3 bases and V by 5 bases; bases with no gene match: 7. The CDR3 is 15 residues long. Here the CDR3 reads CASSFRDRGNYEQYF. The CDR3 region has the DNA TGTGCCAGTAGTTTCCGGGACAGGGGAAACTACGAGCAGTACTTC. Based on the CDR3 plus reference TRBV19 and TRBJ2-7, the full variable domain is DGGITQSPKYLFRKEGQNVTLSCEQNLNHDAMYWYRQDPGQGLRLIYYSQIVNDFQKGDIAEGYSVSREKKESFPLTVTSAQKNPTAFYLCASSFRDRGNYEQYFGPGTRLTVT.

The sample holds a few counts of this clone. The chain couples TRBV10-3 to TRBJ2-7; weak D call: TRBD2 (6 bases). CDR1 and CDR2 from the germline V gene are ENHRY and SYGVKD. The ends were cut back, 5 bases at V and 7 bases at J, with 15 bases in the middle. The CDR3 totals 13 residues. This chain's CDR3 is CAISLGDGREQYF. CDR3 coding DNA: TGTGCCATCAGTCTCGGGGACGGGAGAGAGCAGTACTTC.

This clone is a singleton in its sample. The chain couples TRBV7-2 to TRBJ1-5; no reliable D call. Germline V gene sequence: CDR1 SGHTA, CDR2 FQGNSA. Deletions cut 5 bases from V and 2 bases from J, with 4 bases between. The CDR3 is 12 amino acids. CDR3 in DNA: TGTGCCAGCAGCAACGGCAATCAGCCCCAGCATTTT. This gives the protein CASSNGNQPQHF.

This clone was counted once. The chain links TRBV6-5 to TRBJ1-4, with a possible D match to TRBD1 (5 bases). With 9 bases removed from V and 8 bases from J, the gap between germline ends came to 16 bases. Germline loops: CDR1 MNHEY, CDR2 SVGAGI. There are 13 residues in the CDR3. The chain's CDR3 is CASSVAAGEKLFF. The CDR3 coding sequence is TGTGCCAGTAGCGTTGCGGCAGGGGAAAAACTGTTTTTT.

The CDR3 bases are TGCGCCAGCAGCTTGGCCTTGGGATTCGGAAACGAGCAGTACTTC. Translation: CASSLALGFGNEQYF. The gene calls are TRBV5-1 and TRBJ2-7; D is undetermined. V was cut by 0 bases and J by 5 bases, with 15 bases left in between. The CDR3 spans 15 residues. Germline V gene sequence: CDR1 SGHRS, CDR2 YFSETQ. Variable domain in full (rest from reference TRBV5-1 and TRBJ2-7): KAGVTQTPRYLIKTRGQQVTLSCSPISGHRSVSWYQQTPGQGLQFLFEYFSETQRNKGNFPGRFSGRQFSNSRSEMNVSTLELGDSALYLCASSLALGFGNEQYFGPGTRLTVT.

This chain joins TRBV7-2 and TRBJ2-5; possible D gene TRBD1, 6 bases. The germline V gene encodes CDR1 SGHTA and CDR2 FQGNSA. This CDR3 has 15 amino acids. Trimming pared 0 bases from V and 5 bases from J, leaving 13 bases between. CDR3 protein: CASSLAGLGAETQYF. Here the CDR3 DNA reads TGTGCCAGCAGCTTAGCTGGACTGGGGGCCGAGACCCAGTACTTC.